The clone carrying this T cell receptor beta chain showed up just a few times. Its matching antigen is unknown. The record originates from a study of beta chain features in type 1 diabetes. Study summary: Cells sorted and examined across all samples totaled 85 million to 110 million. Findings of the study overall: The study notes PCR might favor shorter templates equally in patients and controls. Shortening of TCRB CDR3s, moderate but significant, appeared in all four CD4+ subsets of Type 1 diabetes patients.

Reverse transcription of all isolated RNA meant that expressed TCRB transcripts were sequenced. Sequencing used immunoSEQ multiplex PCR; TCRdb keeps in-frame clones, though not all of them. The data hold approximately 300,000 clones, with more than 9.5% observed a single time. V was cut by 4 bases and J by 5 bases, with 20 bases left in between. The CDR3 has 16 amino acids. Germline V gene sequence: CDR1 LNHNV, CDR2 YYDKDF (reference sequence). This chain connects TRBV15 to TRBJ2-5; D might be TRBD1 (6 bases). Sequenced: naive CD4+ T cells from blood. The TCR originated in a woman aged 25 to 39 in good health. The CDR3 spells CATSNNLQGNGETQYF. The CDR3 coding sequence is TGTGCCACCAGCAACAACTTACAGGGAAATGGGGAGACCCAGTACTTC.